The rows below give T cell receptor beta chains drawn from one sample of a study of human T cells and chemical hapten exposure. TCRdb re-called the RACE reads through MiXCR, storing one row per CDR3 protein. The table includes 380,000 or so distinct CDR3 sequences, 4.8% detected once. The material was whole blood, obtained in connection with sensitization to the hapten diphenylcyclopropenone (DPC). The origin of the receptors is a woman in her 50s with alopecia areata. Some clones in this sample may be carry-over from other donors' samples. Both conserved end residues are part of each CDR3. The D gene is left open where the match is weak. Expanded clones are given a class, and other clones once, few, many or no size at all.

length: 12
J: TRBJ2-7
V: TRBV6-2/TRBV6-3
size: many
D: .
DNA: TGTGCCAGCAGTTATGTGGGGTACGAGCAGTACTTC
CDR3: CASSYVGYEQYF

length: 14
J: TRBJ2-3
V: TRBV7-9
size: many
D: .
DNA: TGTGCCAGCAACAGCGGGACAAGCACAGATACGCAGTATTTT
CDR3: CASNSGTSTDTQYF

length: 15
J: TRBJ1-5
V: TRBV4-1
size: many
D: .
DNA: TGCGCCAGCAGCAGGCCGGGGGAAAGCAATCAGCCCCAGCATTTT
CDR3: CASSRPGESNQPQHF

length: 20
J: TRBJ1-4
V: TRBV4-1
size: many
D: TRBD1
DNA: TGCGCCAGCAGCCAAGATGGAAACAGGGGACACCCCACAACTAATGAAAAACTGTTTTTT
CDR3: CASSQDGNRGHPTTNEKLFF

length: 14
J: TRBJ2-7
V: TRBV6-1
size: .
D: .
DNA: TGTGCCAGCAGTGGGTGGACGCCTCCCTACGAGCAGTACTTC
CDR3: CASSGWTPPYEQYF

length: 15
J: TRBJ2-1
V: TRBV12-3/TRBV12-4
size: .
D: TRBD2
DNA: TGTGCCAGCACCCCGACTAGCCGAGGAGGCAATGAGCAGTTCTTC
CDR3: CASTPTSRGGNEQFF

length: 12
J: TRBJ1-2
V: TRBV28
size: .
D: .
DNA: TGTGCCAGCAGGGAAAGAGGCTATGGCTACACCTTC
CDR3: CASRERGYGYTF

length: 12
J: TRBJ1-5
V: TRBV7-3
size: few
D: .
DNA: TGTGCCAGCCGAGCAGGGGATCAGCCCCAGCATTTT
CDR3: CASRAGDQPQHF

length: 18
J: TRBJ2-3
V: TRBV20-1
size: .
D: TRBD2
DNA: TGCAGTGCTAGGCGCCCCGGGACTAGCGGGGGAAGGCAAGATACGCAGTATTTT
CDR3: CSARRPGTSGGRQDTQYF

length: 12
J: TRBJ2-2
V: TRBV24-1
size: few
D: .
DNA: TGTGCCACCAGTGAGGACACCGGGGAGCTGTTTTTT
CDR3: CATSEDTGELFF

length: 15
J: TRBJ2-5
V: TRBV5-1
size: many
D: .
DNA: TGCGCCAGCAGCTTGGCTGGCGGGGCTGGAGAGACCCAGTACTTC
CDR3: CASSLAGGAGETQYF

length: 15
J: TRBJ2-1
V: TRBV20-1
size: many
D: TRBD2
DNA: TGCAGTGCTCGATTTAGCGGGGGGGTTTACAATGAGCAGTTCTTC
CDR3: CSARFSGGVYNEQFF

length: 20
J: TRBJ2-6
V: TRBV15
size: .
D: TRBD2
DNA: TGTGCCACCAGCAGGGCAATGGGGACTAGCGGGCGCTCTGGGGCCAACGTCCTGACTTTC
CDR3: CATSRAMGTSGRSGANVLTF

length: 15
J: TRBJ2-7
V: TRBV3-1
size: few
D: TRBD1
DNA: TGTGCCAGCAGCCCCGAGACAGGGGGCTCCTACGAGCAGTACTTC
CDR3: CASSPETGGSYEQYF

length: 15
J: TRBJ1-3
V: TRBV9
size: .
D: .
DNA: TGTGCCAGCAGCGTAAGCGGGGGCGCTGGAAACACCATATATTTT
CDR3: CASSVSGGAGNTIYF

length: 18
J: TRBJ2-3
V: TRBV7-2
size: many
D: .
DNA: TGTGCCAGCAGGGGTGGCTACCACCCGGGGGTCCCCACAGATACGCAGTATTTT
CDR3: CASRGGYHPGVPTDTQYF

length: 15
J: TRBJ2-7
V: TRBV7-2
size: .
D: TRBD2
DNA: TGTGCCAGCAGCACCCGGACTAGCGGTTCCTACGAGCAGTACTTC
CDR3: CASSTRTSGSYEQYF

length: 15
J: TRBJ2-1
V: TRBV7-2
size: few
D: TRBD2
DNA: TGTGCCAGCCGTGGGGTAACGGGAGGTTACAATGAGCAGTTCTTC
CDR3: CASRGVTGGYNEQFF

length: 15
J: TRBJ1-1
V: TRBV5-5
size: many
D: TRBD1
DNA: TGTGCCAGCTCCCGGCAGGGGGATATCTCGGCTGAAGCTTTCTTT
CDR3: CASSRQGDISAEAFF

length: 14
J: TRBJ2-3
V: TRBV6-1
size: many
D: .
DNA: TGTGCCAGCAGTGAGGACAGACACACAGATACGCAGTATTTT
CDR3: CASSEDRHTDTQYF

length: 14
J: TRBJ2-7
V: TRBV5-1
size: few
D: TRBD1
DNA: TGCGCCAGCAGCCCCGGGACAGGGCCTGCAGGGGAGTACTTC
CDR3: CASSPGTGPAGEYF

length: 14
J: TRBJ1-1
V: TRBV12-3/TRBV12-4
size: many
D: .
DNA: TGTGCCAGCAGTCCCCCCGAAGGGTTCGCTGAAGCTTTCTTT
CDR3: CASSPPEGFAEAFF

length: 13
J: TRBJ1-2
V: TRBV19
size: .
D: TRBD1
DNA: TGTGCCAGTAAGGGACAGACAAGCTATGGCTACACCTTC
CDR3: CASKGQTSYGYTF

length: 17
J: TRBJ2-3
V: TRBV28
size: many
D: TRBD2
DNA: TGTGCCAGCAGTTTTAAGGCTAGCGGGGCCCTCACAGATACGCAGTATTTT
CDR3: CASSFKASGALTDTQYF

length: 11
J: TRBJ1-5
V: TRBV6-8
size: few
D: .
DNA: TGTGCCAGCAGTTTCAATCAGCCCCAGCATTTT
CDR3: CASSFNQPQHF

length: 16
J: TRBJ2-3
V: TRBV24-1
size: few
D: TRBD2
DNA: TGTGCCACCCTAGAGCCCAGCGGGAGGGTTCCAGATACGCAGTATTTT
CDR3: CATLEPSGRVPDTQYF

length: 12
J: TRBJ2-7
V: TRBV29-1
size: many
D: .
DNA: TGCAGCGTTGTCTTCCCTTCCTACGAGCAGTACTTC
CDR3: CSVVFPSYEQYF

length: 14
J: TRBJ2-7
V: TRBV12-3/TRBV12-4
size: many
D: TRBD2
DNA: TGTGCCAGCAGTTTAGCGGGAGGGCCCAACGAGCAGTACTTC
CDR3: CASSLAGGPNEQYF

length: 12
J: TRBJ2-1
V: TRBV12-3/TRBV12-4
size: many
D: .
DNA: TGTGCCAGCAGTTTGATAGCGGTTGAGCAGTTCTTC
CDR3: CASSLIAVEQFF